The 18 T cell receptor beta chains given below trace back to one sample, sequenced in a study of PD-1 blockade in mismatch repair-deficient tumors. The method was immunoSEQ multiplex PCR; TCRdb's version includes in-frame clones alone and lacks a portion of them. The repertoire has just under 80,000 clones, 80% to 90% of them found once; the top ten carry approximately 5%. This specimen was peripheral blood, taken 44 weeks after starting pembrolizumab. The receptors were gathered from an adult with mismatch repair-deficient cancer.

The chain couples TRBV9 to TRBJ2-1; 10 bases fit TRBD2. This CDR3 has 16 residues. The V gene end was trimmed by 4 bases and the J gene end by 9 bases; junction bases not matched to a gene: 13. Germline loops: CDR1 SGDLS, CDR2 YYNGEE. The CDR3: CASSPRSSGSLGEQFF. CDR3 DNA: TGTGCCAGCAGCCCCAGGTCTAGCGGGAGTTTAGGTGAGCAGTTCTTC.

The chain is built from TRBV5-1 and TRBJ2-3; tentatively, D is TRBD1 (6 bases). CDR1 is SGHRS, CDR2 YFSETQ, per germline. The germline V and J ends were trimmed by 2 bases and 0 bases, with 10 bases remaining between them. The CDR3 length is 15 residues. The CDR3: CASSLGGTSTDTQYF. The CDR3 coding sequence is TGCGCCAGCAGCTTAGGGGGAACTAGCACAGATACGCAGTATTTT.

The chain uses TRBV13 and TRBJ2-2; tentative D call: TRBD2 (6 bases). The germline CDR1 and CDR2 sequences are PRHDT and FYEKMQ (reference sequence). The CDR3 runs 16 residues. The V gene lost 5 bases and the J gene lost 7 bases, with 20 bases spanning the gap. CDR3 sequence reads: CASSPRWGEYGGELFF. The CDR3 DNA sequence: TGTGCCAGCAGCCCACGTTGGGGGGAGTACGGCGGGGAGCTGTTTTTT.

V is TRBV9 and J is TRBJ1-1; possibly TRBD1 for D (6 bases). This CDR3 is 14 amino acids long. V lost 3 bases to trimming and J lost 6 bases, with 15 bases between them. Germline assignment: CDR1 SGDLS and CDR2 YYNGEE. CDR3 sequence (DNA): TGTGCCAGCAGCGCCCCGGACAGATTCGCTGAAGCTTTCTTT. Its protein is CASSAPDRFAEAFF. The full variable domain, in which reference TRBV9 and TRBJ1-1 provide the parts outside the CDR3, is DSGVTQTPKHLITATGQRVTLRCSPRSGDLSVYWYQQSLDQGLQFLIQYYNGEERAKGNILERFSAQQFPDLHSELNLSSLELGDSALYFCASSAPDRFAEAFFGQGTRLTVV.

The V and J genes are TRBV6-5 and TRBJ1-2; D unclear. CDR1 and CDR2 from the germline V gene are MNHEY and SVGAGI. V was trimmed by 2 bases and J by 6 bases, leaving 10 bases between them. The CDR3 sequence is 13 residues long. CDR3 sequence reads: CASSYLDGHGYTF. CDR3 in DNA: TGTGCCAGCAGTTACCTGGACGGGCATGGCTACACCTTC.

The chain has TRBV7-2 and TRBJ1-1, with D possibly TRBD1 on 5 matching bases. Looked up from germline, CDR1 is SGHTA and CDR2 is FQGNSA. The CDR3 covers 11 residues. With 4 bases removed from V and 7 bases from J, the gap between germline ends came to 7 bases. CDR3 DNA sequence: TGTGCCAGCAGCTGGGGGGGTGAAGCTTTCTTT. This gives the protein CASSWGGEAFF.

The genes are TRBV28 and TRBJ1-2; 10 bases fit TRBD1. Trimming cost V 0 bases and J 4 bases; bases outside gene matches: 5. Germline values: CDR1 MDHEN, CDR2 SYDVKM. The CDR3 is 16 residues long. The chain's CDR3 is CASSLWGTGEGYGYTF. CDR3 DNA: TGTGCCAGCAGTTTATGGGGGACAGGGGAGGGCTATGGCTACACCTTC.

This chain uses TRBV18 with TRBJ2-1, with 11 bases that match TRBD1. Germline values: CDR1 KGHSH, CDR2 LQKENI. Unmatched junction bases numbered 8, after V lost 3 bases and J lost 7 bases. CDR3 length: 16 residues. CDR3 amino acids: CASSPRDRGDLNEQFF. The CDR3 DNA sequence: TGTGCCAGCTCACCTCGGGACAGGGGGGACCTTAATGAGCAGTTCTTC.

The CDR3 DNA reads as TGTGCCAGCAGTTTAGGCGCTGGCGAGCAGTACTTC. This gives the protein CASSLGAGEQYF. The chain combines TRBV27 with TRBJ2-7; D is uncertain. The V end was cut by 2 bases, the J end by 6 bases, with 8 bases between. There are 12 residues in the CDR3. Germline V gene sequence: CDR1 MNHEY, CDR2 SMNVEV (reference sequence).

The chain carries TRBV19 and TRBJ2-1, with 11 positions matching TRBD2. CDR3 size: 16 residues. V was clipped by 2 bases and J by 5 bases; unmatched bases: 5. CDR1 and CDR2 (germline): LNHDA, SQIVND (reference sequence). The CDR3 loop reads CASSITSGSLHNEQFF. CDR3 sequence (DNA): TGTGCCAGTAGTATAACTAGCGGGAGCCTCCACAATGAGCAGTTCTTC.

The V call is TRBV9, the J call TRBJ2-1; no clear D. The V gene's germline CDR1 is SGDLS and CDR2 YYNGEE. With 0 bases removed from V and 1 base from J, the gap between germline ends came to 2 bases. The CDR3 is 13 amino acids. CDR3 bases: TGTGCCAGCAGCGTAGGGTCCTACAATGAGCAGTTCTTC. This gives the protein CASSVGSYNEQFF.

The chain links TRBV7-8 to TRBJ1-1, with D unclear. Germline CDR1 is SGHVS and CDR2 is FQNEAQ. This CDR3 spans 19 amino acids. V lost 1 base and J 0 bases, leaving 21 bases between the germline ends. The CDR3: CASSLGSTMDSVMNTEAFF. The CDR3 DNA reads as TGTGCCAGCAGCTTAGGGAGTACGATGGATAGCGTCATGAACACTGAAGCTTTCTTT.

This chain connects TRBV7-8 to TRBJ2-5; a possible D gene is TRBD2 (7 bases). This CDR3 spans 18 amino acids. The ends were cut back, 5 bases at V and 2 bases at J, with 24 bases in the middle. Germline V gives CDR1 SGHVS, CDR2 FQNEAQ. CDR3 protein: CASSRGGGKFLRQETQYF. CDR3 nucleotides: TGTGCCAGCAGCCGAGGGGGGGGCAAATTCCTAAGACAAGAGACCCAGTACTTC.

The V call is TRBV6-6, the J call TRBJ1-2; the D gene is possibly TRBD1 (5 bases). The CDR3 has 13 amino acids. V shed 0 bases and J shed 7 bases, with 9 bases lying between them. The germline CDR1 and CDR2 sequences are MNHNY and SVGAGI (reference sequence). CDR3 region: CASSYSRGAGYTF. CDR3 coding DNA: TGTGCCAGCAGTTACTCGCGAGGGGCTGGCTACACCTTC.

The chain employs TRBV6-5 and TRBJ2-1; 8 bases line up with TRBD2. There are 15 residues in the CDR3. The ends lost 3 bases at V and 4 bases at J; junction bases unmatched: 5. Germline CDR1 MNHEY, CDR2 SVGAGI. CDR3 residues: CASSYGSGRYNEQFF. The CDR3 coding sequence is TGTGCCAGCAGTTATGGCAGCGGGAGATACAATGAGCAGTTCTTC.

The V call is TRBV28, the J call TRBJ1-1, with D perhaps matching TRBD1 (6 bases). The CDR3 length is 17 residues. The ends were cut back, 6 bases at V and 0 bases at J, with 20 bases in the middle. Germline V CDR1 and CDR2: MDHEN, SYDVKM. The CDR3 bases are TGTGCCAGCAGCACCCCGGGCGGGGGGCCGGTGAACACTGAAGCTTTCTTT. Translation: CASSTPGGGPVNTEAFF.

V usage is TRBV11-3 and J usage is TRBJ2-1, with D possibly being TRBD1 (6 bases). Trimming stripped 4 bases from V and 4 bases from J, with 11 bases between. Germline CDR1 SGHNT, CDR2 YENEEA. This CDR3 is 14 amino acids long. CDR3 region: CASSSGDIYNEQFF. In nucleotides, the CDR3 is TGTGCCAGCAGCTCTGGGGACATTTACAATGAGCAGTTCTTC.

This clone showed up just a few times. The CDR3, as DNA: TGTGCCAGCAGCCAAGATGACTCCTACGAGCAGTACTTC. Its protein is CASSQDDSYEQYF. The rearrangement joins TRBV4-2 to TRBJ2-7; no clear D. The CDR3 runs to 13 residues. Germline CDR1 reads LGHNA; CDR2 reads YNFKEQ. V lost 0 bases to trimming and J lost 0 bases, with 3 bases between them.